The next 23 T cell receptor beta chains were all read from a single sample in a study of response to subunit inactivated influenza vaccine. TCRdb called the RT-PCR reads again in MiXCR, with one record for every CDR3 protein. The sample shows 500,000 or so distinct CDR3 sequences, 11% of them seen only once. The input for sequencing was PBMCs from blood, taken about 40 days after vaccination. The receptors were gathered from a middle-aged man who received an inactivated influenza vaccine.

This sequence joins TRBV3-1 and TRBJ2-5; 9 bases match TRBD2. CDR3 length: 16 amino acids. V lost 2 bases to trimming and J lost 3 bases; unmatched junction nucleotides: 7. From germline, CDR1 is LGHDT and CDR2 YNNKEL (reference sequence). For the CDR3, the DNA is TGTGCCAGCAGCCAAAATCCCGGGACTAGCAAAGAGACCCAGTACTTC. Its translation: CASSQNPGTSKETQYF.

This clonotype was detected a few times. The rearrangement joins TRBV10-3 to TRBJ1-2, with 8 bases that match TRBD1. This CDR3 has 18 amino acids. V was pared by 0 bases and J by 5 bases, with 14 bases of the junction left unmatched. From germline, CDR1 is ENHRY and CDR2 SYGVKD. CDR3 nucleotide sequence: TGTGCCATCAGTGAGTCGGGGCAGGGGGCGTCGATGGGGTATGGCTACACCTTC. This encodes CAISESGQGASMGYGYTF.

The chain has TRBV5-6 and TRBJ1-1; D not certain. There are 16 residues in the CDR3. Germline V CDR1 and CDR2: SGHDT, YYEEEE. V was pared by 1 base and J by 0 bases, with 13 bases between. CDR3 in amino acids: CASSLLQKWMNTEAFF. Written as DNA, the CDR3 is TGTGCCAGCAGCTTGCTCCAGAAGTGGATGAACACTGAAGCTTTCTTT.

The CDR3 is CSAPHNGTYGYTF. The CDR3 nucleotides are TGCAGCGCCCCACATAACGGAACCTATGGCTACACCTTC. The chain uses TRBV29-1 and TRBJ1-2, with D uncertain. Germline lookup yields CDR1 SQVTM and CDR2 ANQGSEA. The V end lost 7 bases, the J end lost 4 bases, and 16 bases lay between the germline ends. The CDR3 consists of 13 residues.

This clonotype was detected a few times. V and J are TRBV24-1 and TRBJ2-3; D is uncertain. Trimming removed 4 bases at V and 10 bases at J, with 14 bases between. Germline V gene sequence: CDR1 KGHDR, CDR2 SFDVKD. This CDR3 has 13 residues. CDR3: CATSEEWSQAQYF. In DNA, the CDR3 is TGTGCCACCAGTGAAGAATGGAGTCAAGCGCAGTATTTT.

J is TRBJ2-7 and V is TRBV11-2; D unclear. Germline assignment: CDR1 SGHAT and CDR2 FQNNGV. The CDR3 has 13 residues. Trimming took 2 bases from V and 3 from J, leaving 8 bases between them. The DNA of the CDR3 is TGTGCCAGCAGCTTACATCTTGTCTACGAGCAGTACTTC. This encodes CASSLHLVYEQYF.

This chain links TRBV7-9 with TRBJ2-2, with 8 positions matching TRBD1. Germline CDR1 and CDR2: SEHNR and FQNEAQ (reference sequence). J was trimmed by 3 bases and V by 6 bases; bases with no gene match: 3. The CDR3 runs to 14 residues. The CDR3 here is CASRRQGYTGELFF. For the CDR3, the DNA is TGTGCCAGCAGGCGACAGGGGTACACCGGGGAGCTGTTTTTT.

The chain is built from TRBV12-3 or TRBV12-4 and TRBJ2-5; TRBD1 matches 8 bases. CDR3 size: 15 residues. Trimming at V came to 3 bases and at J to 6 bases, leaving 9 bases not matched to a gene. The CDR3: CASSFSRTGRQTQYF. The CDR3 bases are TGTGCCAGCAGTTTCTCTAGGACAGGGCGACAGACCCAGTACTTC.

This clonotype was seen many times. The chain employs TRBV20-1 and TRBJ2-7; a possible D gene is TRBD2 (5 bases). V shed 3 bases and J shed 0 bases, with 9 bases lying between them. The CDR3 spans 13 residues. Germline CDR1 and CDR2: DFQATT and SNEGSKA (reference sequence). The CDR3 DNA reads TGCAGTGCTAGTGGGCGGGCCTCCTACGAGCAGTACTTC. Its translation: CSASGRASYEQYF.

This clonotype showed up many times. The chain carries TRBV7-2 and TRBJ2-7; 7 bases are shared with TRBD1. Germline V gives CDR1 SGHTA, CDR2 FQGNSA. This CDR3 spans 16 amino acids. J gave up 0 bases and V 1 base, and 6 bases lay outside the gene matches. DNA of the CDR3: TGTGCCAGCAGCTTAGTTCGGGACAGCCTCTCCTACGAGCAGTACTTC. Its protein product is CASSLVRDSLSYEQYF.

The chain combines TRBV11-2 with TRBJ2-3; 9 nucleotides agree with TRBD2. J gave up 9 bases and V 5 bases, and 12 bases lay outside the gene matches. This CDR3 has 15 residues. CDR1 is SGHAT, CDR2 FQNNGV, per germline. CDR3 DNA sequence: TGTGCCAGCAGCCCGCAAACTAGCGGGTCTAGAACGCAGTATTTT. This encodes CASSPQTSGSRTQYF.

The chain combines TRBV20-1 with TRBJ1-6; D uncertain. The CDR3 has 13 residues. Trimming removed 6 bases at V and 2 bases at J, with 8 bases between. The germline CDR1 and CDR2 sequences are DFQATT and SNEGSKA (reference sequence). The CDR3 sequence is CSAAETYNSPLHF. The CDR3 DNA follows: TGCAGTGCGGCGGAAACCTATAATTCACCCCTCCACTTT.

This clonotype was seen a few times. V and J are TRBV7-8 and TRBJ1-1, with TRBD1 identical over 8 bases. Trimming cost V 5 bases and J 11 bases; bases outside gene matches: 7. CDR1 is SGHVS, CDR2 FQNEAQ, per germline. The CDR3 sequence is 12 residues long. The CDR3 is CASSMDRDWAFF. For the CDR3, the DNA is TGTGCCAGCAGCATGGACAGGGATTGGGCTTTCTTT.

This chain's CDR3 is CAISESETQDLGAFF. The CDR3 DNA follows: TGTGCCATCAGTGAGTCTGAGACACAGGATTTGGGAGCTTTCTTT. This chain joins TRBV10-3 and TRBJ1-1; D perhaps matches TRBD1 (5 bases). The CDR3 extends over 15 amino acids. Trimming took 0 bases from V and 10 from J, leaving 18 bases between them. Per germline, CDR1 ENHRY and CDR2 SYGVKD.

The chain employs TRBV3-1 and TRBJ2-2; D may be TRBD2 (7 bases). Germline V gene data show CDR1 as LGHDT and CDR2 as YNNKEL (reference sequence). The CDR3 has 14 amino acids. V was pared by 4 bases and J by 7 bases, with 13 bases between. The DNA of the CDR3 is TGTGCCAGCAGCCCTTCGGGGGGCCACGGGGAGCTGTTTTTT. Translating gives CASSPSGGHGELFF.

This clonotype occurred a few times. V is TRBV7-2 and J is TRBJ2-5; 11 nucleotides align to TRBD1. V trimming: 5 bases; J trimming: 5 bases; junction bases outside the gene matches: 4. Germline-derived CDR1 and CDR2 are SGHTA and FQGNSA. The CDR3 has 14 amino acids. The CDR3 reads CASSRRTGGETQYF. CDR3 coding DNA: TGTGCCAGCAGCCGACGGACAGGGGGCGAGACCCAGTACTTC.

J is TRBJ2-3 and V is TRBV20-1; the match to TRBD2 covers 8 bases. The V gene's germline CDR1 is DFQATT and CDR2 SNEGSKA (reference sequence). Trimming at V came to 3 bases and at J to 2 bases, leaving 4 bases not matched to a gene. The CDR3 is made up of 14 amino acids. CDR3 sequence: CSARVAGITDTQYF. In DNA form, the CDR3 reads TGCAGTGCTAGGGTAGCGGGAATCACAGATACGCAGTATTTT.

V and J are TRBV6-5 and TRBJ2-7; the D is unclear. CDR3 length: 14 amino acids. Germline-derived CDR1 and CDR2 are MNHEY and SVGAGI. Trimming removed 1 base at V and 3 bases at J, with 10 bases between. The CDR3 sequence is CASSYFGRNYEQYF. In DNA form, the CDR3 reads TGTGCCAGCAGTTACTTTGGCAGAAACTACGAGCAGTACTTC.

The chain links TRBV6-5 to TRBJ2-7, with D unresolved. Germline V CDR1 and CDR2: MNHEY, SVGAGI. The CDR3 is 13 residues long. Trimming took off 2 bases at V and 4 bases at J, with 9 bases between the two ends. The CDR3 reads CASSYRQSYEQYF. As DNA, the CDR3 is TGTGCCAGCAGTTACCGGCAGTCATACGAGCAGTACTTC.

The J gene is TRBJ1-5, the V gene TRBV5-1; the D is unclear. The CDR3 length is 14 residues. With 0 bases removed from V and 0 bases from J, the gap between germline ends came to 4 bases. Germline loops: CDR1 SGHRS, CDR2 YFSETQ. The CDR3 region has the DNA TGCGCCAGCAGCTTGGGAAATAGCAATCAGCCCCAGCATTTT. It codes for CASSLGNSNQPQHF.

This clonotype was picked up a small number of times. CDR3 DNA sequence: TGCAGTGCTAGACCAGGGGCGAACACCGGGGAGCTGTTTTTT. Encoded protein: CSARPGANTGELFF. The rearrangement uses TRBV20-1 and TRBJ2-2; tentatively, D is TRBD1 (6 bases). Germline assignment: CDR1 DFQATT and CDR2 SNEGSKA (reference sequence). The CDR3 contains 14 residues. V lost 2 bases and J 0 bases, leaving 7 bases between the germline ends.

Many counts were recorded for this clonotype. The rearrangement links TRBV4-3 to TRBJ1-2, with 10 nucleotides matching TRBD1. The CDR3 runs to 15 residues. V lost 6 bases and J lost 8; bases outside the gene matches: 12. Germline V gene data show CDR1 as LGHNA and CDR2 as YSLEER. This chain's CDR3 is CASSISRQGASGYTF. In DNA form, the CDR3 reads TGCGCCAGCAGTATCTCAAGACAGGGGGCGAGCGGCTACACCTTC.

V is TRBV10-3 and J is TRBJ1-2; D remains ambiguous. The V gene's germline CDR1 is ENHRY and CDR2 SYGVKD. V lost 0 bases and J lost 4, with 9 bases in between. The CDR3 sequence is 14 residues long. CDR3 region: CAISESEAAYGYTF. CDR3 in DNA: TGTGCCATCAGTGAGTCTGAGGCTGCCTATGGCTACACCTTC.